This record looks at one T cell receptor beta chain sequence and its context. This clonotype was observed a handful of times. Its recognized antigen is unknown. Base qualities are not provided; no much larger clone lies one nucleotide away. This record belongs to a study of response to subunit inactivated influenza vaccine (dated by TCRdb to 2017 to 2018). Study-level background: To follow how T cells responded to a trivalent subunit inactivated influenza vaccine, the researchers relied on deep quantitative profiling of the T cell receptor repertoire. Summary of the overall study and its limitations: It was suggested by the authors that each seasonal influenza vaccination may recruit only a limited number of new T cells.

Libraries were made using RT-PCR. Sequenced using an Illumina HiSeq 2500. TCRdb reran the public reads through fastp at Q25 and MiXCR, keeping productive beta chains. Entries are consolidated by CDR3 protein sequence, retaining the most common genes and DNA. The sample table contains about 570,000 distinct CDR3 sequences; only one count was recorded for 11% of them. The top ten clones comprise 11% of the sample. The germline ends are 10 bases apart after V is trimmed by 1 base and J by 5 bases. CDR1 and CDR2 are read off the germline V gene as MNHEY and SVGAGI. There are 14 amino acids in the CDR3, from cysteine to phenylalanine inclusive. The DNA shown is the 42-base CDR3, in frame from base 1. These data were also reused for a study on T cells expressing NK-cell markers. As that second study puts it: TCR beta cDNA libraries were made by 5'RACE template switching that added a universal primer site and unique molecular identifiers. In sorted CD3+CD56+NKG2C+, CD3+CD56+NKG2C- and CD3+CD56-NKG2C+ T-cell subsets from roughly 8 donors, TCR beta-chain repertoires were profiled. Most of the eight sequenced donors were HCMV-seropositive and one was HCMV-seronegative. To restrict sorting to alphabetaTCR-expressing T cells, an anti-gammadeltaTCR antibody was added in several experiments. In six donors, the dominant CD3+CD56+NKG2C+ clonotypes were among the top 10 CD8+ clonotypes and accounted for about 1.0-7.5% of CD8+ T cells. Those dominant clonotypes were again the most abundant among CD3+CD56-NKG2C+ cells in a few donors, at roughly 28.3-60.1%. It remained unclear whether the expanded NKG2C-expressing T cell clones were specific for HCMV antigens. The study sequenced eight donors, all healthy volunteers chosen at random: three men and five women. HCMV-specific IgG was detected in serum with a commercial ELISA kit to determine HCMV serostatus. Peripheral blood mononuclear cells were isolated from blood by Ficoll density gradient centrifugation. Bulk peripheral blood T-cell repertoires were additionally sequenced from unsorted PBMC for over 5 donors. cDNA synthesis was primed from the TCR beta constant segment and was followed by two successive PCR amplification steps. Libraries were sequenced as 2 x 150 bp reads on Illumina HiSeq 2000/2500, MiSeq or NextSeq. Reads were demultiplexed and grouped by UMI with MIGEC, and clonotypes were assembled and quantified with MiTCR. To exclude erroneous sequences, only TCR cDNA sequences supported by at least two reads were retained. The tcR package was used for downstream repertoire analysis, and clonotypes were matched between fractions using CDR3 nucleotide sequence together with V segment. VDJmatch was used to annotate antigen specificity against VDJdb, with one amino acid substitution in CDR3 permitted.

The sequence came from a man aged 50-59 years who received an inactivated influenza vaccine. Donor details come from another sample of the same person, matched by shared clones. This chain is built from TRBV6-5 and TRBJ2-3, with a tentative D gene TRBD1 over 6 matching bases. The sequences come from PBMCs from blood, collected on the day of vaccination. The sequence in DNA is TGTGCCAGCAGTTACTTTGGGGACAAAGATACGCAGTATTTT. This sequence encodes CASSYFGDKDTQYF.